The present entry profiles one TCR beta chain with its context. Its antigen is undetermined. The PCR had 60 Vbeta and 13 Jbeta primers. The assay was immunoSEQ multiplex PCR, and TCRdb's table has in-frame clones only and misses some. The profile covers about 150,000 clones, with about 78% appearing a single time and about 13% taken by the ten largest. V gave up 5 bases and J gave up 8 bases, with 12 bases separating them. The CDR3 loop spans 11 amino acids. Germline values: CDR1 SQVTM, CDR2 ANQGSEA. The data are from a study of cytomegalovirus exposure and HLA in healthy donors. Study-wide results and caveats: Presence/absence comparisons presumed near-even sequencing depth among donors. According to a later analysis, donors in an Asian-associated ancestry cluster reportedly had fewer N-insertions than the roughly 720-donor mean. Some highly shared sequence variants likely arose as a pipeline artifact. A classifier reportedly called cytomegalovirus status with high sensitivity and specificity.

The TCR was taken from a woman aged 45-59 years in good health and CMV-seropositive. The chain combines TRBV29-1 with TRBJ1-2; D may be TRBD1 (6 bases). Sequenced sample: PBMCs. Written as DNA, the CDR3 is TGCAGCGTTTCAGGGGTGTCAGGCTACACCTTC. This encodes CSVSGVSGYTF.